This T cell receptor (beta chain) came from a study of shared clonotypes between healthy human individuals. As for this clone: Its antigen is as yet unknown.

The investigators split CD4+ cells into a CD45RA+ naive subset and a CD45RA-negative memory subset. Trimming took 5 bases from V and 6 from J, leaving 15 bases between them. The CDR3 covers 14 residues. CDR1 is SGHAT, CDR2 FQNNGV, per germline. Study results and limitations: Clonotype sharing among donors was expected to depend on sequencing depth.

About 30,000 T cell genomes, or around 0.2 ug DNA, went into the sorted-subset replicate PCRs. Authors' methods: With immunoSEQ giving junction-only sequences and no quality scores, filtering differed. The assay was immunoSEQ multiplex PCR, and TCRdb's table has in-frame clones only and misses some. V, J and clone size are those of that table, while D and trimming were read from the DNA. The table records some 1 million clones, approximately 72% of them present only once. The TCR was taken from a man younger than 30 in good health. The chain is built from TRBV11-2 and TRBJ2-3, with D tentatively TRBD2 (7 bases). The specimen sequenced was memory CD4+ T cells sorted from blood. The subset denotes: CD45RA-negative fraction. CDR3 in DNA: TGTGCCAGCAGCCGGGGCGGGGGCTCTGATACGCAGTATTTT. This translates into CASSRGGGSDTQYF.